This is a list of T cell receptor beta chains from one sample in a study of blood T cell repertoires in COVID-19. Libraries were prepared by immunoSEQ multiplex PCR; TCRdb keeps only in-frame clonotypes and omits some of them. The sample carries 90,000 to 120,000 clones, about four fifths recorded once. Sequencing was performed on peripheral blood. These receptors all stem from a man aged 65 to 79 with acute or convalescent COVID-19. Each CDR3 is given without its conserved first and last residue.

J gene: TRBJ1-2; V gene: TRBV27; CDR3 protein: ASSSPRQGVYGYT
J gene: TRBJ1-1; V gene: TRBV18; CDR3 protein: ASLGSGTEAF
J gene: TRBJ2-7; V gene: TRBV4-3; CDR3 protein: ASSQDMGGSSYEQY
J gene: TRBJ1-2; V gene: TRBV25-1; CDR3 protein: ASSDSLYGYT
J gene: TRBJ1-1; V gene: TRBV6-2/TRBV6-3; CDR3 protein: ASSYPTPGGGVNTEAF
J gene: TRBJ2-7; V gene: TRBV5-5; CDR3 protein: ASSFFLGAEQY
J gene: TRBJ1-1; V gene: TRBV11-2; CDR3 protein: ASSLFLGQTNTEAF
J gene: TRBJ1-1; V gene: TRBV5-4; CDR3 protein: ASSLEPGRVGSTEAF
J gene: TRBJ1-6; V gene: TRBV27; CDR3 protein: ASKDNAYQVSPLH
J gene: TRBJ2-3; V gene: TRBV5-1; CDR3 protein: ASSTTGGGAIDTQY
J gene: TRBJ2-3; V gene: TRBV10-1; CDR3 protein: ASSESGTGGADTQY
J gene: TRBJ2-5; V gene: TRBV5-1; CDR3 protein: ASRTTVPQETQY
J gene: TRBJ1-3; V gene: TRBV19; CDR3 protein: ASGQPQTGNTIY
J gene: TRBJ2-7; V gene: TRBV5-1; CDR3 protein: ASSGQGSSYEQY
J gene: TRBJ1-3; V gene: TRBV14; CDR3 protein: ASSQRGLRAAGSGNTIY
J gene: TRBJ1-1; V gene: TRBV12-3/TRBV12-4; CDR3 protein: ASSPEGSGGAF
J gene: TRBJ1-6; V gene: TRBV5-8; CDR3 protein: ASSADRGNSPLH
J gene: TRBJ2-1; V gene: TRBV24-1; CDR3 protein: ATSDPQGAKNEQF
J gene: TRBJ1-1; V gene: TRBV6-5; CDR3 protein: ASSYSGSGMNTEAF
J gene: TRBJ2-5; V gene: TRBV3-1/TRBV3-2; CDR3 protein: ASSQGDQGARETQY
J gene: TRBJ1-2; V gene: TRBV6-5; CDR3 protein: ASSRQVNYGYT
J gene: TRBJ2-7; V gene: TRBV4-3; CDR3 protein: ASRWQVAIGSEQY
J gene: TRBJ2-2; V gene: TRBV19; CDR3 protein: ASSIQNTGELF
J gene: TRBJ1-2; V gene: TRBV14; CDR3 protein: ASSHEQGYYGYT
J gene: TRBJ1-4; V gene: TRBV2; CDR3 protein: ASSVLGGGGGEKLF
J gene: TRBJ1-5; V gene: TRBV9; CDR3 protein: ASSTGQNQPQH